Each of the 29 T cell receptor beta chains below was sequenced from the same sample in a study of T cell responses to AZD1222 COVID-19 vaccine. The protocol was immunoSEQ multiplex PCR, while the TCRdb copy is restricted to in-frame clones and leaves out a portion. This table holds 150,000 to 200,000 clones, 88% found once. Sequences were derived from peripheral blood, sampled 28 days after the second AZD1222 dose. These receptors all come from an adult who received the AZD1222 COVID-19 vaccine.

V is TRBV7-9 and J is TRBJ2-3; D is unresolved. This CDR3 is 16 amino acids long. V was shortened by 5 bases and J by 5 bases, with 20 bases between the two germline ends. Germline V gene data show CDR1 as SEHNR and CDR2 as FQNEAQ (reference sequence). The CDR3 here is CASSQSSGRIGDTQYF. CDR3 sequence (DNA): TGTGCCAGCAGCCAATCGTCGGGCAGAATAGGAGATACGCAGTATTTT.

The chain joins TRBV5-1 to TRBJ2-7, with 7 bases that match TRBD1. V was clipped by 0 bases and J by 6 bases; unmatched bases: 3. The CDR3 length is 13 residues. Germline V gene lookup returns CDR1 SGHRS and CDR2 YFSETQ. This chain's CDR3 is CASSLARGSEQYF. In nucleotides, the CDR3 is TGCGCCAGCAGCTTGGCCAGGGGGAGCGAGCAGTACTTC.

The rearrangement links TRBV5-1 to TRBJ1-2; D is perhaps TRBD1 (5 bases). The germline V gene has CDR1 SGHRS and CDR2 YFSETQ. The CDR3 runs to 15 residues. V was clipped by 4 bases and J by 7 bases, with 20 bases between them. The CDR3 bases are TGCGCCAGCAGCAAGGACACTTCGGAGAGAGGTGGCTACACCTTC. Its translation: CASSKDTSERGGYTF.

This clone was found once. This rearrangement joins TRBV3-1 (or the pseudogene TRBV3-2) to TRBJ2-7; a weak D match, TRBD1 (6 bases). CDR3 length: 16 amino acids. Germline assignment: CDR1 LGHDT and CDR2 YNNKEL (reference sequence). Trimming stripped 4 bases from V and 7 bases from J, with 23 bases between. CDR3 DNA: TGTGCCAGCAGCCGAGACCTACCCCTTAGGGGGAAGGAGCAGTACTTC. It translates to CASSRDLPLRGKEQYF.

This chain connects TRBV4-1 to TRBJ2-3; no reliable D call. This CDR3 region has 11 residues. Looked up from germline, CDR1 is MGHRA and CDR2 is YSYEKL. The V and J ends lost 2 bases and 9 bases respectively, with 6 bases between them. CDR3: CASSQRDTQYF. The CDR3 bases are TGCGCCAGCAGCCAACGCGACACGCAGTATTTT.

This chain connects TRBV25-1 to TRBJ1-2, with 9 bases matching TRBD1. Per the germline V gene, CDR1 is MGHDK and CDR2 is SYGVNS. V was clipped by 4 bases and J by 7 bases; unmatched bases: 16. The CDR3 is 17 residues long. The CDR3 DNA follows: TGTGCCAGCAGTGGACCTGGGACAGGGCTGAGAAGGAGTGGCTACACCTTC. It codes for CASSGPGTGLRRSGYTF.

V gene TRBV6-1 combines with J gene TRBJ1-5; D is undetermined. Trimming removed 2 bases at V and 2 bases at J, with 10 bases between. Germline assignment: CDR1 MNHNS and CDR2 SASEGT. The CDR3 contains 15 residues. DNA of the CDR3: TGTGCCAGCAGTGAATTGATAATGGGCAATCAGCCCCAGCATTTT. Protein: CASSELIMGNQPQHF.

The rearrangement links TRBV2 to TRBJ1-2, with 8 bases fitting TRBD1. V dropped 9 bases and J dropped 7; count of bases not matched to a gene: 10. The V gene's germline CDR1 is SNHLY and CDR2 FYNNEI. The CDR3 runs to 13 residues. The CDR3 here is CASPGTGLSGYTF. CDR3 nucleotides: TGTGCCAGTCCCGGGACAGGACTATCTGGCTACACCTTC.

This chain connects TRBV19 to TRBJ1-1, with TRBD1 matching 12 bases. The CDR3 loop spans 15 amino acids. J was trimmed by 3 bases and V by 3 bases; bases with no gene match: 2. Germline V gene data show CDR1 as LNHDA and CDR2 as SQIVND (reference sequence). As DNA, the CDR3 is TGTGCCAGTAGTATGGGGACAGGGGGCTACACTGAAGCTTTCTTT. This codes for CASSMGTGGYTEAFF.

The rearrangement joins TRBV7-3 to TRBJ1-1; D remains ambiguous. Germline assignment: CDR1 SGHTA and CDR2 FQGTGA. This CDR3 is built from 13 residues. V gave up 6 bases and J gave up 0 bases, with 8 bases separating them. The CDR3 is CASRQNMNTEAFF. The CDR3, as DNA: TGTGCCAGCAGGCAGAACATGAACACTGAAGCTTTCTTT.

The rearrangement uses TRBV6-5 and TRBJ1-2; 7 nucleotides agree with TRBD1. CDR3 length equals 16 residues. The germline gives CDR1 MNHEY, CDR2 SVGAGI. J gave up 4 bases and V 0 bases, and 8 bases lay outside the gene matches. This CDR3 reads CASSYSVTGNFYGYTF. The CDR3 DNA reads TGTGCCAGCAGTTACTCTGTGACAGGGAACTTCTATGGCTACACCTTC.

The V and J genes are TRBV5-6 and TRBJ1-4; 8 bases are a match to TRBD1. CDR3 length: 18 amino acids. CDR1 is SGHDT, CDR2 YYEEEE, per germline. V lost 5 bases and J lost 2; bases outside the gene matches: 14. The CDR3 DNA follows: TGTGCCAGCAGTCACGACAGGGGTTTTGGGGGCACTAATGAAAAACTGTTTTTT. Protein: CASSHDRGFGGTNEKLFF.

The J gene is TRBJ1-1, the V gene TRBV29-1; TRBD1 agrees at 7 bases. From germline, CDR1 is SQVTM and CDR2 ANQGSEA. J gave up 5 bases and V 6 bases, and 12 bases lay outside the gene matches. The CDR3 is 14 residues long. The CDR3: CSVAGGGTRTEAFF. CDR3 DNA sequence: TGCAGCGTGGCAGGGGGGGGGACGCGGACTGAAGCTTTCTTT.

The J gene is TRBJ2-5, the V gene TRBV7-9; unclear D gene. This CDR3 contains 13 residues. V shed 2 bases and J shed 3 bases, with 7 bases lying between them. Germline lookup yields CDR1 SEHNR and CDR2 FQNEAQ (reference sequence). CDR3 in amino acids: CASSLIPEETQYF. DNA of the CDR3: TGTGCCAGCAGCTTAATTCCAGAAGAGACCCAGTACTTC.

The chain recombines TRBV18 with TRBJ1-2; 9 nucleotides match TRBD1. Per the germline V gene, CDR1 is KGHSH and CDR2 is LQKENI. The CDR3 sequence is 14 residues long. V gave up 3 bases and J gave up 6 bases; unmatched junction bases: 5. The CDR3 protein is CASSPRTGVDGYTF. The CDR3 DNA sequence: TGTGCCAGCTCACCCCGGACAGGGGTTGATGGCTACACCTTC.

CDR3 DNA sequence: TGTGCCAGCAGTGTAACCGGGACAGGGGCTTACAATGAGCAGTTCTTC. It is translated as CASSVTGTGAYNEQFF. The rearrangement uses TRBV25-1 and TRBJ2-1; 10 nucleotides line up with TRBD1. V lost 4 bases, J lost 4 bases, and 7 bases stayed unmatched. Germline CDR1 reads MGHDK; CDR2 reads SYGVNS. CDR3 length equals 16 residues.

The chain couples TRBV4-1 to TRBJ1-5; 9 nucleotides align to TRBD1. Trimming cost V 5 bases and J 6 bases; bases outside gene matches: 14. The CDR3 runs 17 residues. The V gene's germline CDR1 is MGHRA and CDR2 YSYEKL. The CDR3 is CASSSHPEDRGFQPQHF. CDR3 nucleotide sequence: TGCGCCAGCAGCTCTCACCCCGAAGACAGGGGGTTTCAGCCCCAGCATTTT.

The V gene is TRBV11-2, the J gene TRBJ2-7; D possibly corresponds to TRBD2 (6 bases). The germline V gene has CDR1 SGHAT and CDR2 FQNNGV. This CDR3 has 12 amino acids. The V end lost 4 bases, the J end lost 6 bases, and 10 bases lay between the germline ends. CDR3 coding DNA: TGTGCCAGCAGCTCCCACGGGGGCGAGCAGTACTTC. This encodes CASSSHGGEQYF.

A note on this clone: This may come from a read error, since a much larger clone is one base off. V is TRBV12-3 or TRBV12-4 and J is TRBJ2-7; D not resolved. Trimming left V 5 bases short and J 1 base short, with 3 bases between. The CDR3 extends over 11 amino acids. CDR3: CASSTSYEQYF. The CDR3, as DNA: TGTGCCAGCAGTACATCCTACGAGCAGTACTTC.

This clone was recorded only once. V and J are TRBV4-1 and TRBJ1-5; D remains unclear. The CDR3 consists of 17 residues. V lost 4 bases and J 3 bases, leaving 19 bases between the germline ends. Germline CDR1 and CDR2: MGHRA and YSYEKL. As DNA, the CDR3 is TGCGCCAGCAGCCCTTCCCAAAGTACGAGTGTCAATCAGCCCCAGCATTTT. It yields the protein CASSPSQSTSVNQPQHF.

CDR3 DNA sequence: TGTGCCAGCAGGGCGACAGGGAGCTCGGGCTACACCTTC. Translated: CASRATGSSGYTF. The rearrangement links TRBV2 to TRBJ1-2, with 7 bases that match TRBD1. The CDR3 runs to 13 residues. Germline CDR1 is SNHLY and CDR2 is FYNNEI. With V trimmed by 6 bases and J by 8 bases, 9 bases remained unmatched.

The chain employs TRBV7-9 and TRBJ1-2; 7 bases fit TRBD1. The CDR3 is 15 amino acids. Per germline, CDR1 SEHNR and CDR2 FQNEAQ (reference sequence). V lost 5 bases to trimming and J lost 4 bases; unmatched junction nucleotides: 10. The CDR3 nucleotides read TGTGCCAGCAGCCCCGCGGGACAGTCCTTCTATGGCTACACCTTC. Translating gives CASSPAGQSFYGYTF.

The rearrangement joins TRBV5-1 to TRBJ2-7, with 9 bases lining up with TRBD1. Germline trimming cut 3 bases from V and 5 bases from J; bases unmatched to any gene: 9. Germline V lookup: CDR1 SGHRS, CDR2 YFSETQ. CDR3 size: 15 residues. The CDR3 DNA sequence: TGCGCCAGCAGCTCCCTCCCGGGACAGGGTCACGAGCAGTACTTC. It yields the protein CASSSLPGQGHEQYF.

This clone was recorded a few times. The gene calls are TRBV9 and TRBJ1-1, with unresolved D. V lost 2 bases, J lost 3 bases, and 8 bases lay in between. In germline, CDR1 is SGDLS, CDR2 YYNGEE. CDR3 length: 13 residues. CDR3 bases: TGTGCCAGCAGCGTTGAAGGGCACACTGAAGCTTTCTTT. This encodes CASSVEGHTEAFF.

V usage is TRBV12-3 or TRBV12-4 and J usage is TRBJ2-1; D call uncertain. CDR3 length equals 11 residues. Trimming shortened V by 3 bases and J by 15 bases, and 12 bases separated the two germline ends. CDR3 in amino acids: CASSFGRDRFF. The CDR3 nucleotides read TGTGCCAGCAGTTTCGGTCGAGACCGGTTCTTC.

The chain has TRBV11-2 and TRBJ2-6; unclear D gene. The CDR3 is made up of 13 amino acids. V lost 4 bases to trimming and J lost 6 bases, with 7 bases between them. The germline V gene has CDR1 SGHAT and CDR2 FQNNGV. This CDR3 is CASSSLEANVLTF. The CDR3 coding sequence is TGTGCCAGCAGCTCCCTGGAGGCCAACGTCCTGACTTTC. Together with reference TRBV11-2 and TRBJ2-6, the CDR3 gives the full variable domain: EAGVAQSPRYKIIEKRQSVAFWCNPISGHATLYWYQQILGQGPKLLIQFQNNGVVDDSQLPKDRFSAERLKGVDSTLKIQPAKLEDSAVYLCASSSLEANVLTFGAGSRLTVL.

Here the CDR3 reads CASSLGAYYGYTF. CDR3 DNA: TGCGCCAGCAGCTTGGGAGCCTACTATGGCTACACCTTC. The chain employs TRBV5-1 and TRBJ1-2, with D hard to call. The CDR3 extends over 13 amino acids. Trimming shortened V by 0 bases and J by 3 bases, and 6 bases separated the two germline ends. CDR1 is SGHRS, CDR2 YFSETQ, per germline.

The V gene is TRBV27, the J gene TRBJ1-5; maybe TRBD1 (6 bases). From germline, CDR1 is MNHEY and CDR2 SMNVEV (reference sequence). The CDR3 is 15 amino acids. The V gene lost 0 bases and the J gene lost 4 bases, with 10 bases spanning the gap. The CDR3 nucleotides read TGTGCCAGCAGTTTATCGTGGGACACGAATCAGCCCCAGCATTTT. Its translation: CASSLSWDTNQPQHF.

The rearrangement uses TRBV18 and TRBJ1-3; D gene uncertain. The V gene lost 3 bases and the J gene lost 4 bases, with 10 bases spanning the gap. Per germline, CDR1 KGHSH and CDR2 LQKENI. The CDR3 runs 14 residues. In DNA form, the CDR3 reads TGTGCCAGCTCACCGCTAGAGAGAGGAAACACCATATATTTT. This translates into CASSPLERGNTIYF.